Following are 2 T cell receptor beta chains from one sample sequenced in a study of T cell responses to AZD1222 COVID-19 vaccine. Sequenced by immunoSEQ multiplex PCR; TCRdb stores in-frame clones only, minus some. Of 75,000 to 100,000 clones listed, nearly 90% are singletons. Material: peripheral blood, obtained on day 0 of AZD1222 vaccination. The receptors were sampled from an adult in good health.

The chain employs TRBV3-1 (or the pseudogene TRBV3-2) and TRBJ1-2; TRBD1 is a possible D gene (6 bases). V was shortened by 4 bases and J by 2 bases, with 11 bases between the two germline ends. From germline, CDR1 is LGHDT and CDR2 YNNKEL (reference sequence). The CDR3 has 14 residues. CDR3 sequence reads: CASSPQGQNYGYTF. In nucleotides, the CDR3 is TGTGCCAGCAGCCCGCAGGGGCAGAACTATGGCTACACCTTC.

The chain employs TRBV5-4 and TRBJ2-4; TRBD2 is a possible D gene (6 bases). Germline CDR1 and CDR2: SGHNT and YYREEE (reference sequence). Trimming cost V 0 bases and J 1 base, with 11 bases left between them. The CDR3 runs to 16 residues. CDR3 in DNA: TGTGCCAGCAGCTTGGGGGGAGGCTCTGCCAAAAACATTCAGTACTTC. Amino acids: CASSLGGGSAKNIQYF.